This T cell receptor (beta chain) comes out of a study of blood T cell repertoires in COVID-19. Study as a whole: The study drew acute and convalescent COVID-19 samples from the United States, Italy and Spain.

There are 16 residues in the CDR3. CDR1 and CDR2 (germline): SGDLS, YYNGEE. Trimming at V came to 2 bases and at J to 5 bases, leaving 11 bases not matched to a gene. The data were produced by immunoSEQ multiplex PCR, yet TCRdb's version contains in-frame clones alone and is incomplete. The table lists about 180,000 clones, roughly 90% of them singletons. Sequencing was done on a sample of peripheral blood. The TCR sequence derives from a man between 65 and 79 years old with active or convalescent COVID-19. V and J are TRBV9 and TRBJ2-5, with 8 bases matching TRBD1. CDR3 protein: CASSVSQGAPEETQYF. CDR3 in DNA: TGTGCCAGCAGCGTGAGCCAGGGGGCGCCGGAGGAGACCCAGTACTTC.